The 23 T cell receptor beta chains presented below share a single source sample, sequenced in a study of CD8 T cells in Susac syndrome. The RNA, roughly 0.45 to 1 ug, was put through reverse transcription using random hexamers. TCRdb independently ran MiXCR on the immunoSEQ multiplex PCR reads; one entry per CDR3 protein. This table holds approximately 180,000 distinct CDR3 sequences, roughly 95% found once. Sequencing was done on a sample of CD4+ T cells from PBMCs. The receptors shown here come from a human donor with multiple sclerosis.

The chain combines TRBV4-2 with TRBJ1-1, with D perhaps TRBD1 (6 bases). The CDR3 has 15 residues. The V gene's germline CDR1 is LGHNA and CDR2 YNFKEQ. V lost 1 base and J lost 1, with 10 bases in between. The CDR3 loop is CASSQARGRNTEAFF. CDR3 in DNA: TGTGCCAGCAGCCAAGCAAGGGGGAGGAACACTGAAGCTTTCTTT.

Only one count was recorded for this clonotype. CDR3 sequence: CASSLATGRNYGYTF. The CDR3 bases are TGTGCCAGCAGCTTGGCGACGGGACGTAACTATGGCTACACCTTC. The V and J genes are TRBV5-8 and TRBJ1-2; TRBD1 is a possible D gene (5 bases). This CDR3 region has 15 residues. V was trimmed by 0 bases and J by 1 base, leaving 10 bases between them. Germline CDR1 is SGHTS and CDR2 is YDEGEE.

This chain's CDR3 is CASSQVASAVNSPLHF. The CDR3 DNA reads as TGTGCCAGCAGCCAAGTGGCTTCGGCGGTGAATTCACCCCTCCACTTT. The gene calls are TRBV4-2 and TRBJ1-6; D gene uncertain. In germline, CDR1 is LGHNA, CDR2 YNFKEQ. There are 16 residues in the CDR3. V shed 1 base and J shed 7 bases, with 14 bases lying between them.

The chain employs TRBV27 and TRBJ2-7; 8 bases match TRBD1. The CDR3 extends over 12 amino acids. The ends lost 5 bases at V and 6 bases at J; junction bases unmatched: 3. Germline V gives CDR1 MNHEY, CDR2 SMNVEV (reference sequence). CDR3 residues: CASSGQGGEQYF. DNA for the CDR3: TGTGCCAGCAGTGGACAGGGAGGCGAGCAGTACTTC.

This clonotype was recorded only once. The genes are TRBV3-1 and TRBJ1-1; 9 bases agree with TRBD1. Germline CDR1 is LGHDT and CDR2 is YNNKEL (reference sequence). The CDR3 contains 14 residues. The junction had 4 bases not matched to a gene; V was cut back by 5 bases and J by 3 bases. The CDR3 here is CASSEGQGYTEAFF. CDR3 DNA: TGTGCCAGCAGCGAGGGACAGGGTTACACTGAAGCTTTCTTT.

The V and J genes are TRBV28 and TRBJ2-3, with 11 bases matching TRBD1. Germline CDR1 and CDR2: MDHEN and SYDVKM. V lost 6 bases to trimming and J lost 10 bases; unmatched junction nucleotides: 15. The CDR3 is 16 residues long. CDR3 nucleotide sequence: TGTGCCAGCAGCCTGCTGGGACAGGGGGGGGCGGGGGCGCAGTATTTT. Protein: CASSLLGQGGAGAQYF. The variable domain in full, with the rest retrieved from reference TRBV28 and TRBJ2-3, is DVKVTQSSRYLVKRTGEKVFLECVQDMDHENMFWYRQDPGLGLRLIYFSYDVKMKEKGDIPEGYSVSREKKERFSLILESASTNQTSMYLCASSLLGQGGAGAQYFGPGTRLTVL.

The rearrangement joins TRBV9 to TRBJ1-2; the match to TRBD1 covers 7 bases. This CDR3 spans 16 amino acids. J lost 5 bases, V lost 3 bases, and 13 bases had no gene match. Germline V gives CDR1 SGDLS, CDR2 YYNGEE. Written as DNA, the CDR3 is TGTGCCAGCAGCGGAACGACTCCGACAGGGCGTTATGGCTACACCTTC. As protein: CASSGTTPTGRYGYTF.

The genes are TRBV20-1 and TRBJ2-7, with a tentative D call TRBD1 (6 bases). Germline assignment: CDR1 DFQATT and CDR2 SNEGSKA (reference sequence). The CDR3 runs to 14 residues. V was trimmed by 3 bases and J by 3 bases, leaving 15 bases between them. The CDR3 spells CSASEDSVFYEQYF. CDR3 bases: TGCAGTGCTAGCGAGGACAGCGTTTTCTACGAGCAGTACTTC.

The rearrangement joins TRBV30 to TRBJ2-1; D might be TRBD2 (6 bases). V shed 3 bases and J shed 4 bases, with 10 bases lying between them. The CDR3 is 13 residues long. Looked up from germline, CDR1 is GTSNPN and CDR2 is SVGIG (reference sequence). The CDR3 DNA follows: TGTGCCTGGAGCAGCGGGCCATACAATGAGCAGTTCTTC. Protein product: CAWSSGPYNEQFF.

The J gene is TRBJ1-1, the V gene TRBV10-3; 9 nucleotides agree with TRBD1. J was trimmed by 1 base and V by 4 bases; bases with no gene match: 1. Per germline, CDR1 ENHRY and CDR2 SYGVKD. The CDR3 is 14 amino acids. For the CDR3, the DNA is TGTGCCATCAGTGGGGGACAGGGGAACACTGAAGCTTTCTTT. Translation: CAISGGQGNTEAFF.

This clonotype has more than one count but fewer than ten. This chain joins TRBV25-1 and TRBJ2-7; 8 bases are shared with TRBD2. This CDR3 has 14 residues. V dropped 4 bases and J dropped 6; count of bases not matched to a gene: 8. The germline CDR1 and CDR2 sequences are MGHDK and SYGVNS. CDR3 sequence (DNA): TGTGCCAGCAGTGTGCGGGGGGCCCAAGCCGAGCAGTACTTC. This codes for CASSVRGAQAEQYF.

This sequence joins TRBV12-3 or TRBV12-4 and TRBJ2-3, with D unclear. The CDR3 has 12 amino acids. With 7 bases removed from V and 4 bases from J, the gap between germline ends came to 9 bases. In DNA, the CDR3 is TGTGCCAGCACCCTAGATTCAGATACGCAGTATTTT. Amino acids: CASTLDSDTQYF.

The chain employs TRBV30 and TRBJ1-2; D gene ambiguous. The ends were cut back, 1 base at V and 2 bases at J, with 11 bases in the middle. Germline V lookup: CDR1 GTSNPN, CDR2 SVGIG (reference sequence). The CDR3 is 14 amino acids. The CDR3 loop reads CAWSEVSWNYGYTF. The CDR3 DNA follows: TGTGCCTGGAGTGAAGTCAGCTGGAACTATGGCTACACCTTC.

V is TRBV28 and J is TRBJ2-5, with no clear D. The CDR3 contains 11 residues. Looked up from germline, CDR1 is MDHEN and CDR2 is SYDVKM. Deletions cut 10 bases from V and 5 bases from J, with 11 bases between. The CDR3 sequence is CATGYIETQYF. The CDR3 region has the DNA TGTGCCACGGGCTACATCGAGACCCAGTACTTC.

The rearrangement links TRBV20-1 to TRBJ1-2; possible D gene TRBD1, 5 bases. The CDR3 is made up of 13 amino acids. Germline lookup yields CDR1 DFQATT and CDR2 SNEGSKA (reference sequence). Deletions cut 3 bases from V and 4 bases from J, with 12 bases between. In DNA, the CDR3 is TGCAGTGCTAGGTCCAGGGTTAGCTATGGCTACACCTTC. Translation: CSARSRVSYGYTF.

The sample holds one count of this clonotype. The rearrangement joins TRBV30 to TRBJ2-7, with 11 bases matching TRBD1. Germline V gene data show CDR1 as GTSNPN and CDR2 as SVGIG (reference sequence). After removal of 6 bases from V and 5 bases from J, the junction contained 9 bases not matched to a gene. This CDR3 has 14 residues. The DNA of the CDR3 is TGTGCCTGCCGAAGGACAGGGGGCCGGAACGAGCAGTACTTC. This encodes CACRRTGGRNEQYF.

The chain links TRBV20-1 to TRBJ2-5; TRBD2 matches at 14 bases. CDR3 length: 15 amino acids. CDR1 and CDR2 (germline): DFQATT, SNEGSKA (reference sequence). After removal of 3 bases from V and 3 bases from J, the junction contained 3 bases not matched to a gene. CDR3 amino acids: CSASVTSGGEETQYF. The CDR3 DNA follows: TGCAGTGCTAGCGTGACTAGCGGGGGGGAAGAGACCCAGTACTTC.

V and J are TRBV30 and TRBJ2-7; 7 bases match TRBD2. Trimming cost V 1 base and J 3 bases; bases outside gene matches: 3. Looked up from germline, CDR1 is GTSNPN and CDR2 is SVGIG (reference sequence). The length of the CDR3 is 13 residues. In DNA, the CDR3 is TGTGCCTGGAGTGATGCGGGGGTCTACGAGCAGTACTTC. As protein: CAWSDAGVYEQYF.

The chain couples TRBV5-1 to TRBJ1-1; the D is unclear. The CDR3 spans 15 residues. Trimming removed 4 bases from V and 6 bases from J, with 19 bases in between. CDR1 is SGHRS and CDR2 is YFSETQ in the germline V gene. The CDR3 DNA reads TGCGCCAGCAGCCCTAGTAGCCACCCCGGCTCTGAAGCTTTCTTT. It codes for CASSPSSHPGSEAFF.

The rearrangement links TRBV20-1 to TRBJ2-3; D is uncertain. The CDR3 is 14 residues long. V shed 3 bases and J shed 0 bases, with 10 bases lying between them. Germline V gives CDR1 DFQATT, CDR2 SNEGSKA (reference sequence). The CDR3 nucleotides read TGCAGTGCTAGTTTGGGGTCTAGCACAGATACGCAGTATTTT. Translation: CSASLGSSTDTQYF.

The V call is TRBV5-1, the J call TRBJ1-5; 7 bases agree with TRBD1. This CDR3 is 16 amino acids long. Germline trimming cut 2 bases from V and 0 bases from J; bases unmatched to any gene: 5. Germline CDR1 reads SGHRS; CDR2 reads YFSETQ. The chain's CDR3 is CASSFDRDVSNQPQHF. The DNA of the CDR3 is TGCGCCAGCAGCTTCGACAGGGATGTTAGCAATCAGCCCCAGCATTTT.

V and J are TRBV5-4 and TRBJ2-5; tentative D call: TRBD2 (6 bases). In germline, CDR1 is SGHNT, CDR2 YYREEE (reference sequence). The V end was cut by 4 bases, the J end by 5 bases, with 15 bases between. The length of the CDR3 is 14 residues. CDR3 nucleotides: TGTGCCAGCAGCCCGGAGGGTGGTCGGGAGACCCAGTACTTC. This gives the protein CASSPEGGRETQYF.

This clonotype was recorded only once. V and J are TRBV2 and TRBJ1-4, with D possibly being TRBD1 (6 bases). The germline V gene encodes CDR1 SNHLY and CDR2 FYNNEI. The CDR3 spans 11 residues. The ends were cut back, 11 bases at V and 7 bases at J, with 11 bases in the middle. The DNA for the CDR3 is TGTGCCGCTCAGGGGAGTGAAAAACTGTTTTTT. Encoded protein: CAAQGSEKLFF.